The T cell receptor (beta chain) under discussion was sequenced for a study of human T cells and chemical hapten exposure. Study summary: Patients, a majority of them female, were diagnosed with alopecia areata, totalis or universalis. Findings and caveats of the study: Among expanded TCRs, significantly more large CDR3 similarity clusters formed than among controls.

This clonotype was seen at least ten times. Its target is not known. Stated time point: patch test 3, about 24 weeks after DPC sensitization. The treatment is: therapeutic diphenylcyclopropenone sensitization with weekly scalp DPC. Via MiXCR, TCRdb re-called the RACE reads, giving one row per CDR3 protein. Here the sample spans under 100,000 distinct CDR3 sequences, approximately 11% being singletons. The CDR3 is 12 residues long. Trimming pared 4 bases from V and 3 bases from J, leaving 9 bases between. Per germline, CDR1 SQVTM and CDR2 ANQGSEA. The material sequenced was whole blood, taken in connection with sensitization to the hapten diphenylcyclopropenone (DPC). The chain uses TRBV29-1 and TRBJ1-2; no clear D. This receptor was taken from a woman aged 45 to 65 with alopecia areata. Some clones in this sample may be carry-over from other donors' samples. The CDR3 spells CSVAPGYYGYTF. DNA for the CDR3: TGCAGCGTTGCCCCCGGTTACTATGGCTACACCTTC.